This is a list of T cell receptor beta chains from one sample in a study of control samples from healthy donors and cancer patients. Profiling relied on immunoSEQ multiplex PCR, and the TCRdb table lists in-frame clones only, not all of them. This sample has some 90,000 clones; 86% occur once, and the top ten carry roughly 1.2%. Input material: blood. The receptors come from a woman between 50 and 59 years old in good health. CDR3s include the opening cysteine and the closing phenylalanine or tryptophan. Each record gives: V gene, clone size, J gene, D gene, CDR3 length, CDR3 protein, CDR3 DNA. A D gene is named only where the DNA matches it firmly. Size tells how often a clone was seen (once, few, many) or the class of an expanded clone, and some rows leave it out.

>TRBV28|NA|TRBJ2-1|NA|16
CASSLVLGGSYNEQFF
TGTGCCAGCAGTTTAGTTCTTGGGGGCTCCTACAATGAGCAGTTCTTC
>TRBV6-1|NA|TRBJ1-2|NA|16
CASSGGIGGIDYGYTF
TGTGCCAGCAGTGGTGGGATTGGGGGTATTGATTATGGCTACACCTTC
>TRBV27|NA|TRBJ2-7|NA|14
CASSLGQGPYEQYF
TGTGCCAGCAGTTTAGGGCAGGGTCCCTACGAGCAGTACTTC
>TRBV6-5|once|TRBJ1-1|NA|14
CASSYRTGLTEAFF
TGTGCCAGCAGTTACCGCACAGGGCTCACTGAAGCTTTCTTT
>TRBV5-6|NA|TRBJ1-2|TRBD1|13
CASSYTGVYGYTF
TGTGCCAGCAGTTATACAGGGGTCTATGGCTACACCTTC
>TRBV4-3|NA|TRBJ1-1|TRBD1|14
CASSPGTGNTEAFF
TGCGCCAGCAGTCCAGGGACAGGGAACACTGAAGCTTTCTTT
>TRBV27|once|TRBJ1-1|NA|15
CASSLSGRVGTEAFF
TGTGCCAGCAGTTTATCTGGGCGCGTGGGCACTGAAGCTTTCTTT
>TRBV7-9|NA|TRBJ1-1|NA|12
CASSLPKTEAFF
TGTGCCAGCAGCCTCCCGAAGACTGAAGCTTTCTTT
>TRBV14|NA|TRBJ2-7|NA|16
CASSPLGTWGNYEQYF
TGTGCCAGCAGCCCCCTAGGGACTTGGGGAAACTACGAGCAGTACTTC
>TRBV18|NA|TRBJ1-1|NA|13
CASSQGSNTEAFF
TGTGCCAGCTCACAGGGAAGCAACACTGAAGCTTTCTTT
>TRBV19|NA|TRBJ2-7|NA|16
CASSIGEGTGSYEQYF
TGTGCCAGTAGTATAGGAGAGGGGACGGGGTCCTACGAGCAGTACTTC
>TRBV9|NA|TRBJ2-7|TRBD1|13
CASSVGQGVEQYF
TGTGCCAGCAGCGTCGGACAGGGGGTCGAGCAGTACTTC
>TRBV24-1|NA|TRBJ2-3|NA|18
CATSGGLSLEGGTDTQYF
TGTGCCACCAGTGGGGGACTCTCACTGGAGGGGGGCACAGATACGCAGTATTTT
>TRBV7-2|NA|TRBJ2-7|TRBD2|16
CASSLVSSGGSYEQYF
TGTGCCAGCAGCTTAGTCTCTAGCGGGGGCTCCTACGAGCAGTACTTC
>TRBV5-1|NA|TRBJ1-3|NA|15
CASSATRASGNTIYF
TGCGCCAGCAGCGCAACGAGGGCTTCTGGAAACACCATATATTTT
>TRBV11-2|NA|TRBJ2-5|TRBD2|13
CASSERERVTQYF
TGTGCCAGCAGCGAGCGGGAGCGGGTGACCCAGTACTTC
>TRBV27|NA|TRBJ1-2|TRBD1|13
CASSFTGGVGYTF
TGTGCCAGCAGTTTCACAGGGGGGGTGGGCTACACCTTC
>TRBV27|NA|TRBJ2-3|NA|15
CASSAARARTDTQYF
TGTGCCAGCAGTGCCGCGAGGGCCCGCACAGATACGCAGTATTTT
>TRBV3-1/TRBV3-2|NA|TRBJ1-1|NA|13
CASSQGLNTEAFF
TGTGCCAGCAGCCAGGGTTTGAACACTGAAGCTTTCTTT
>TRBV9|once|TRBJ1-1|NA|15
CASSVVTGKNTEAFF
TGTGCCAGCAGCGTAGTAACAGGGAAGAACACTGAAGCTTTCTTT
>TRBV7-7|NA|TRBJ2-5|TRBD2|15
CASSLAGRPGETQYF
TGTGCTAGCAGCTTAGCGGGGAGGCCAGGGGAGACCCAGTACTTC
>TRBV12-3/TRBV12-4|NA|TRBJ1-5|NA|13
CASSARGYQPQHF
TGTGCCAGCAGTGCACGGGGTTATCAGCCCCAGCATTTT
>TRBV2|NA|TRBJ1-2|NA|18
CASSEALRRSDPNYGYTF
TGTGCCAGCAGTGAAGCGCTTCGAAGGTCAGATCCGAACTATGGCTACACCTTC
>TRBV10-3|NA|TRBJ1-5|NA|15
CAISEGVGSNQPQHF
TGTGCCATCAGTGAAGGTGTTGGCAGCAATCAGCCCCAGCATTTT
>TRBV10-3|once|TRBJ2-7|NA|13
CAITRNSSYEQYF
TGTGCCATCACGAGAAACAGCTCCTACGAGCAGTACTTC
>TRBV7-9|NA|TRBJ1-2|NA|14
CASGDELLSGGYTF
TGTGCCAGCGGGGACGAGCTCCTATCGGGCGGCTACACCTTC
>TRBV18|NA|TRBJ1-5|TRBD1|17
CASSLAPGQGSNQPQHF
TGTGCCAGCTCACTAGCTCCGGGACAGGGGAGCAATCAGCCCCAGCATTTT
>TRBV6-2/TRBV6-3|NA|TRBJ1-2|TRBD1|17
CASSPRDRGYVYYGYTF
TGTGCCAGCAGCCCTCGGGACAGGGGTTATGTCTACTATGGCTACACCTTC
>TRBV13|NA|TRBJ2-4|NA|18
CASSSQGWGTLAKNIQYF
TGTGCCAGCAGCTCACAGGGTTGGGGGACCCTAGCCAAAAACATTCAGTACTTC
>TRBV6-5|NA|TRBJ2-2|NA|16
CASSYPHRENTGELFF
TGTGCCAGCAGTTACCCCCACCGGGAGAACACCGGGGAGCTGTTTTTT
>TRBV24-1|NA|TRBJ2-5|NA|16
CATSDKRDAVGETQYF
TGTGCCACCAGTGACAAGAGGGACGCGGTGGGAGAGACCCAGTACTTC
>TRBV19|NA|TRBJ1-4|NA|14
CASSSRDPNEKLFF
TGTGCCAGTAGTTCCCGGGACCCTAATGAAAAACTGTTTTTT
>TRBV2|NA|TRBJ1-6|TRBD1|16
CASSFAGQENNSPLHF
TGTGCCAGCAGCTTCGCCGGACAGGAGAATAATTCACCCCTCCACTTT
>TRBV11-2|NA|TRBJ2-3|TRBD2|15
CASSLASGGASTQYF
TGTGCCAGCAGCTTAGCTAGCGGGGGGGCCAGTACGCAGTATTTT
>TRBV29-1|NA|TRBJ1-2|TRBD1|11
CSAGDRYGYTF
TGCAGCGCAGGGGACAGATATGGCTACACCTTC
>TRBV6-6|NA|TRBJ1-5|NA|14
CASSYFGGFEPQHF
TGTGCCAGCAGTTACTTTGGGGGTTTTGAGCCCCAGCATTTT
>TRBV5-6|NA|TRBJ2-5|NA|14
CASSLAGRQETQYF
TGTGCCAGCAGCTTGGCGGGACGCCAAGAGACCCAGTACTTC